Reported below is one T cell receptor (beta chain). The data were obtained in a study of blood T cell repertoires in COVID-19. The protocol was immunoSEQ multiplex PCR, while the TCRdb copy is restricted to in-frame clones and leaves out a portion. The table lists about 410,000 clones, 86% of them singletons. V was pared by 3 bases and J by 2 bases, with 13 bases between. The CDR3 has 15 residues. Germline V gene sequence: CDR1 SGHAT, CDR2 FQNNGV. The receptor was isolated from a woman aged 30 to 39 with active or convalescent COVID-19. Sequencing used peripheral blood. V gene TRBV11-2 combines with J gene TRBJ1-2; D gene unclear. The CDR3 DNA follows: TGTGCCAGCAGCTTGATCGGACTGACCAACTATGGCTACACCTTC. It yields the protein CASSLIGLTNYGYTF.